Shown below are 29 T cell receptor beta chains from a single sample sequenced in a study of neoadjuvant nivolumab and ipilimumab in lung cancer. Profiling relied on immunoSEQ multiplex PCR, and the TCRdb table lists in-frame clones only, not all of them. The data contain over 25,000 clones, about 92% of them singletons. The specimen comprised peripheral blood, sampled after neoadjuvant nivolumab, alone or with ipilimumab, at or shortly before surgery. These receptors were obtained from an adult with non-small cell lung cancer.

The rearrangement uses TRBV7-9 and TRBJ2-7, with TRBD2 as a possible D gene (6 bases). Per the germline V gene, CDR1 is SEHNR and CDR2 is FQNEAQ (reference sequence). The CDR3 totals 14 residues. Trimming took 1 base from V and 9 from J, leaving 16 bases between them. CDR3: CASSLGRGTGVQYF. CDR3 nucleotide sequence: TGTGCCAGCAGCTTAGGAAGGGGTACGGGAGTGCAGTACTTC.

This chain uses TRBV7-2 with TRBJ2-7, with D possibly being TRBD2 (6 bases). Germline CDR1 SGHTA, CDR2 FQGNSA. The V and J ends lost 1 base and 4 bases respectively, with 14 bases between them. The CDR3 loop spans 15 amino acids. CDR3 sequence reads: CASSLGTGLQYEQYF. CDR3 DNA sequence: TGTGCCAGCAGCTTAGGTACGGGACTTCAGTACGAGCAGTACTTC.

DNA of the CDR3: TGCGCCAGCAGCTTGGCGGCCAGCACAGATACGCAGTATTTT. This codes for CASSLAASTDTQYF. The chain has TRBV5-1 and TRBJ2-3; D unclear. The CDR3 length is 14 residues. Germline CDR1 SGHRS, CDR2 YFSETQ. V gave up 0 bases and J gave up 0 bases, with 5 bases separating them.

V gene TRBV29-1 combines with J gene TRBJ2-7; D is possibly TRBD2 (5 bases). This CDR3 is built from 13 residues. Trimming pared 4 bases from V and 4 bases from J, leaving 14 bases between. Germline CDR1 reads SQVTM; CDR2 reads ANQGSEA. The CDR3 coding sequence is TGCAGCGTTGCAGAGGGAGAGAGGTACGAGCAGTACTTC. Its translation is CSVAEGERYEQYF.

The chain recombines TRBV5-1 with TRBJ2-6, with D perhaps TRBD2 (6 bases). This CDR3 region has 15 residues. CDR1 is SGHRS, CDR2 YFSETQ, per germline. Deletions cut 0 bases from V and 2 bases from J, with 6 bases between. The CDR3 here is CASSLAGAGANVLTF. As DNA, the CDR3 is TGCGCCAGCAGCTTGGCGGGGGCTGGGGCCAACGTCCTGACTTTC.

The chain is built from TRBV5-6 and TRBJ1-1, with TRBD1 matching 7 bases. This CDR3 contains 16 residues. Germline CDR1 is SGHDT and CDR2 is YYEEEE. V lost 0 bases and J lost 2; bases outside the gene matches: 7. CDR3: CASSLDTGAANTEAFF. CDR3 nucleotides: TGTGCCAGCAGCTTGGACACAGGGGCCGCTAACACTGAAGCTTTCTTT.

The V gene is TRBV9, the J gene TRBJ1-1, with no clear D. The length of the CDR3 is 14 residues. Germline lookup yields CDR1 SGDLS and CDR2 YYNGEE. The V and J ends lost 0 bases and 4 bases respectively, with 10 bases between them. CDR3 protein: CASSVGAVITEAFF. DNA of the CDR3: TGTGCCAGCAGCGTAGGAGCGGTGATCACTGAAGCTTTCTTT.

The sample holds one count of this clone. The rearrangement links TRBV6-5 to TRBJ1-3; 8 positions agree with TRBD1. V was clipped by 5 bases and J by 2 bases; unmatched bases: 2. CDR3 length: 14 amino acids. CDR1 and CDR2 from the germline V gene are MNHEY and SVGAGI. CDR3 in amino acids: CASSRTGPGNTIYF. In nucleotides, the CDR3 is TGTGCCAGCAGTCGGACAGGGCCTGGAAACACCATATATTTT.

This chain links TRBV2 with TRBJ1-3, with no clear D. This CDR3 contains 15 residues. V dropped 3 bases and J dropped 0 bases, with 9 bases sitting between them. Per germline, CDR1 SNHLY and CDR2 FYNNEI. The CDR3 nucleotides are TGTGCCAGCAGTGATACGGGGATCTCTGGAAACACCATATATTTT. This gives the protein CASSDTGISGNTIYF.

The genes are TRBV29-1 and TRBJ1-4, with 8 bases matching TRBD1. Germline trimming cut 7 bases from V and 5 bases from J; bases unmatched to any gene: 3. The length of the CDR3 is 12 residues. Looked up from germline, CDR1 is SQVTM and CDR2 is ANQGSEA. The CDR3 reads CSGGQANEKLFF. As DNA, the CDR3 is TGCAGCGGGGGACAGGCGAATGAAAAACTGTTTTTT.

This clone was seen only once. This chain connects TRBV5-1 to TRBJ1-1, with 10 bases matching TRBD1. Germline V gene sequence: CDR1 SGHRS, CDR2 YFSETQ. This CDR3 is built from 13 residues. Germline trimming cut 4 bases from V and 4 bases from J; bases unmatched to any gene: 1. The CDR3 loop is CASSRTGGTEAFF. Here the CDR3 DNA reads TGCGCCAGCAGCCGGACAGGGGGCACTGAAGCTTTCTTT.

V is TRBV6-5 and J is TRBJ1-5; D is possibly TRBD1 (6 bases). CDR3 size: 14 residues. V was pared by 4 bases and J by 3 bases, with 10 bases between. The germline V gene encodes CDR1 MNHEY and CDR2 SVGAGI. For the CDR3, the DNA is TGTGCCAGCAGTTCGGGGGGCTACAATCAGCCCCAGCATTTT. This gives the protein CASSSGGYNQPQHF.

V is TRBV29-1 and J is TRBJ2-5; the D gene is possibly TRBD2 (5 bases). CDR1 is SQVTM and CDR2 is ANQGSEA in the germline V gene. The CDR3 covers 12 residues. Trimming pared 4 bases from V and 0 bases from J, leaving 6 bases between. The DNA for the CDR3 is TGCAGCGTTGCCGGGAACCAAGAGACCCAGTACTTC. Amino acids: CSVAGNQETQYF. Together with reference TRBV29-1 and TRBJ2-5, the CDR3 gives the full variable domain: SAVISQKPSRDICQRGTSLTIQCQVDSQVTMMFWYRQQPGQSLTLIATANQGSEATYESGFVIDKFPISRPNLTFSTLTVSNMSPEDSSIYLCSVAGNQETQYFGPGTRLLVL.

This chain links TRBV9 with TRBJ1-2; 10 bases align to TRBD1. The CDR3 is 15 residues long. Per the germline V gene, CDR1 is SGDLS and CDR2 is YYNGEE. J lost 7 bases, V lost 3 bases, and 9 bases had no gene match. The CDR3 sequence is CASSDNAGTGAGYTF. The CDR3 bases are TGTGCCAGCAGCGACAATGCCGGGACAGGGGCTGGCTACACCTTC.

This clone was seen just once. The V gene is TRBV28, the J gene TRBJ2-7; D is possibly TRBD2 (6 bases). Germline V lookup: CDR1 MDHEN, CDR2 SYDVKM. This CDR3 has 14 amino acids. V gave up 10 bases and J gave up 1 base, with 17 bases separating them. In DNA, the CDR3 is TGTGCCACCTATGGATTTGCGGGGTCCTACGAGCAGTACTTC. It is translated as CATYGFAGSYEQYF.

The gene calls are TRBV5-4 and TRBJ1-4, with 7 bases matching TRBD1. The V segment lost 5 bases and the J segment 2 bases; nucleotides outside the gene matches: 6. This CDR3 has 15 amino acids. Germline V CDR1 and CDR2: SGHNT, YYREEE (reference sequence). CDR3 sequence reads: CASSSQTGTNEKLFF. In DNA, the CDR3 is TGTGCCAGCAGTTCTCAGACAGGGACTAATGAAAAACTGTTTTTT.

This chain connects TRBV2 to TRBJ2-7; the D gene could be TRBD1 or TRBD2 (5 bases each). CDR1 is SNHLY, CDR2 FYNNEI, per germline. V was pared by 11 bases and J by 4 bases, with 12 bases between. The CDR3 has 11 amino acids. The CDR3 here is CAVRDGYEQYF. The DNA of the CDR3 is TGTGCCGTCAGGGACGGGTACGAGCAGTACTTC.

The genes are TRBV7-3 and TRBJ2-1; 9 bases agree with TRBD2. The V and J ends lost 2 bases and 10 bases, in that order; junction bases with no gene match: 12. Per germline, CDR1 SGHTA and CDR2 FQGTGA. CDR3 length: 16 residues. The CDR3 reads CASSLVWTSDPSEQFF. CDR3 bases: TGTGCCAGCAGCTTAGTCTGGACTAGCGACCCATCGGAGCAGTTCTTC.

This sequence joins TRBV7-9 and TRBJ1-2, with no clear D. Per germline, CDR1 SEHNR and CDR2 FQNEAQ (reference sequence). Trimming pared 3 bases from V and 2 bases from J, leaving 16 bases between. The CDR3 loop spans 16 amino acids. As DNA, the CDR3 is TGTGCCAGCAGCTTCAAACAGCTTTCCCAAAACTATGGCTACACCTTC. Residues: CASSFKQLSQNYGYTF.

The rearrangement joins TRBV6-1 to TRBJ2-7; 9 bases are a match to TRBD2. After removal of 1 base from V and 0 bases from J, the junction contained 4 bases not matched to a gene. In germline, CDR1 is MNHNS, CDR2 SASEGT. CDR3 length: 16 amino acids. CDR3 residues: CASSEGVAGVSYEQYF. CDR3 nucleotide sequence: TGTGCCAGCAGTGAAGGCGTAGCGGGAGTCTCCTACGAGCAGTACTTC.

The gene calls are TRBV13 and TRBJ1-2; 8 positions match TRBD1. The CDR3 runs 15 residues. J lost 3 bases, V lost 0 bases, and 3 bases had no gene match. Germline values: CDR1 PRHDT, CDR2 FYEKMQ (reference sequence). CDR3 nucleotides: TGTGCCAGCAGCTTAGGCAGGGGGCCGGACTATGGCTACACCTTC. Amino acids: CASSLGRGPDYGYTF.

A single count supports this clone. The J gene is TRBJ2-2, the V gene TRBV5-4; TRBD1 aligns across 9 bases. V was pared by 3 bases and J by 5 bases, with 5 bases of the junction left unmatched. The CDR3 spans 15 residues. Germline V gene data show CDR1 as SGHNT and CDR2 as YYREEE (reference sequence). The CDR3 sequence: CASSWGQGGTGELFF. In DNA form, the CDR3 reads TGTGCCAGCAGCTGGGGACAGGGAGGGACCGGGGAGCTGTTTTTT.

The J gene is TRBJ2-7, the V gene TRBV6-6, with 7 bases fitting TRBD1. The trim removed 5 bases at V and 3 bases at J, leaving 7 bases unmatched. In germline, CDR1 is MNHNY, CDR2 SVGAGI (reference sequence). The CDR3 runs 14 residues. The CDR3 DNA reads TGTGCCAGCAGTGATGGGACAGTAGTCTACGAGCAGTACTTC. Residues: CASSDGTVVYEQYF.

The chain joins TRBV5-1 to TRBJ2-1, with a possible D match to TRBD2 (6 bases). The CDR3 runs 16 residues. V lost 0 bases, J lost 0 bases, and 10 bases lay in between. The germline CDR1 and CDR2 sequences are SGHRS and YFSETQ. The CDR3 nucleotides read TGCGCCAGCAGCTTGGACTGGGGACTCTCCTACAATGAGCAGTTCTTC. It encodes CASSLDWGLSYNEQFF.

The V and J genes are TRBV11-2 and TRBJ1-2; D unclear. This CDR3 has 13 amino acids. Germline CDR1 SGHAT, CDR2 FQNNGV. The germline V and J ends were trimmed by 7 bases and 0 bases, with 9 bases remaining between them. CDR3 in amino acids: CASTEPTNYGYTF. CDR3 nucleotide sequence: TGTGCCAGCACGGAGCCCACTAACTATGGCTACACCTTC.

This chain links TRBV5-1 with TRBJ1-2; the D is unclear. Between the trimmed V and J ends, which lost 1 base and 0 bases, there was a span of 7 bases. CDR1 and CDR2 (germline): SGHRS, YFSETQ. This CDR3 region has 14 residues. The CDR3 nucleotides read TGCGCCAGCAGCTTGCAGGATTCTAACTATGGCTACACCTTC. It translates to CASSLQDSNYGYTF.

The chain recombines TRBV7-8 with TRBJ2-7; D unclear. Germline V gene lookup returns CDR1 SGHVS and CDR2 FQNEAQ. The CDR3 is 14 residues long. Trimming left V 10 bases short and J 2 bases short, with 18 bases between. CDR3 in amino acids: CATTPRTATYEQYF. The DNA for the CDR3 is TGTGCCACCACCCCACGGACGGCCACCTACGAGCAGTACTTC.

The J gene is TRBJ2-3, the V gene TRBV5-5; D is undetermined. The germline gives CDR1 SGHKS, CDR2 YYEKEE (reference sequence). The germline V and J ends were trimmed by 2 bases and 4 bases, with 20 bases remaining between them. CDR3 size: 17 residues. In DNA form, the CDR3 reads TGTGCCAGCAGCTTAGGCCAATTCTATTCTCGCGCAGATACGCAGTATTTT. This translates into CASSLGQFYSRADTQYF.

This clone was seen a handful of times. The chain employs TRBV2 and TRBJ2-7; weak D call: TRBD2 (7 bases). Germline CDR1 is SNHLY and CDR2 is FYNNEI. The CDR3 has 16 amino acids. The V end was cut by 1 base, the J end by 9 bases, with 22 bases between. DNA for the CDR3: TGTGCCAGCAGTGAAGGACCGGGGGGCGCGCCATTTGGGCAGTACTTC. Residues: CASSEGPGGAPFGQYF.